This T cell receptor beta chain was observed in a study of shared clonotypes between healthy human individuals. Regarding the study as a whole: Clonotype sharing among the donors was expected to vary with sequencing depth.

Trimming cost V 7 bases and J 5 bases, with 15 bases left between them. From germline, CDR1 is SGDLS and CDR2 YYNGEE. This CDR3 contains 13 residues. Of note for this clone: Its target is not known.

How the authors handled the data: Owing to the provision of junction-only sequences devoid of quality scores by immunoSEQ, filtering differed. TCRdb's copy holds only in-frame clones and misses some; the assay was immunoSEQ multiplex PCR. That table supplies the V and J calls and clone size; D and trimming were determined from the DNA. The table shows some 2 million clones, with less than 95% occurring only once. Naive CD8 cells were CD45RO-negative, positively selected for CCR7, excluding terminally differentiated effector memory CD45RA+ cells. The sequencing input was naive CD8+ T cells sorted from blood. The clonotype comes from a man younger than 35 in good health. The rearrangement uses TRBV9 and TRBJ2-5; the D is unclear. This CDR3 reads CASAAGGMETQYF. The CDR3 bases are TGTGCCAGCGCGGCTGGCGGAATGGAGACCCAGTACTTC.